This record covers a single T cell receptor beta chain. This sample is part of a study of T cells in Graves' hyperthyroidism and ophthalmopathy. Used for diagnoses were clinical symptoms, serum thyroxine and TRAb, thyroid ultrasound and orbital computed tomography. V dropped 5 bases and J dropped 3; count of bases not matched to a gene: 10. This CDR3 spans 16 amino acids. In germline, CDR1 is MNHEY, CDR2 SMNVEV (reference sequence). RNA transcripts were the template for amplifying TCR beta CDR3 regions. TCR CDR3 underwent first-round RT-PCR with the HTBI primer set. Each CDR3 protein gets one entry after TCRdb re-called the multiplex PCR reads with MiXCR. The data show about 150,000 distinct CDR3 sequences, around 20% seen once.

The chain has TRBV27 and TRBJ2-3, with 8 bases matching TRBD1. The source is a woman in her fifties or sixties with Graves' hyperthyroidism that later progressed to Graves' ophthalmopathy. Sequencing input: blood. The CDR3 loop reads CASSPGTGFVTDTQYF. The CDR3 DNA reads TGTGCCAGCAGTCCCGGGACAGGATTTGTTACAGATACGCAGTATTTT.